The clone carrying this TCR beta chain was recorded many times. No antigen is known for it. These data are taken from a study of blood T cells in healthy people across ages. Whole-study results and caveats: Naive T cell percentage and TCR beta diversity correlated strongly. Investigators viewed diversity estimates from one million T cells as underestimates, the study reported.

A minimum of 6 micrograms of total RNA was extracted per sample. Through a sample-barcoded 5' primer and a J-beta primer mix, a second PCR was run for roughly 7 to 11 cycles. TCRdb ran MiXCR on the 5' RACE reads and lists one entry per CDR3 protein. The repertoire holds roughly 550,000 distinct CDR3 sequences, with 20% to 30% as singletons. The trim removed 2 bases at V and 0 bases at J, leaving 13 bases unmatched. Per the germline V gene, CDR1 is SGHRS and CDR2 is YFSETQ. CDR3 length equals 19 residues. This sample was also put to use in a study of T cells of mothers and their children.

The sequenced sample consisted of blood. The receptor's source is a boy aged 5-17 years in good health. The chain joins TRBV5-1 to TRBJ2-1, with 8 bases aligning to TRBD2. Here the CDR3 DNA reads TGCGCCAGCAGCTTCGGGACTAGTAATATACCAAGCTCCTACAATGAGCAGTTCTTC. Its translation: CASSFGTSNIPSSYNEQFF.